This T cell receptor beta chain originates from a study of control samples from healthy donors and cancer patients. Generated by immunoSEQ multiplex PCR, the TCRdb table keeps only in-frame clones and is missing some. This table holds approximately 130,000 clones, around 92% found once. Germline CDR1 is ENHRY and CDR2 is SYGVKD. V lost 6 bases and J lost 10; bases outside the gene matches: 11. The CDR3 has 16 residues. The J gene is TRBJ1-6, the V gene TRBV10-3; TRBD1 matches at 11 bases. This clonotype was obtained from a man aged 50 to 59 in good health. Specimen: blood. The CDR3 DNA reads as TGTGCCATCAGCCGGACAGGGGGCAGAGTTGGGTCACCCCTCCACTTT. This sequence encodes CAISRTGGRVGSPLHF.